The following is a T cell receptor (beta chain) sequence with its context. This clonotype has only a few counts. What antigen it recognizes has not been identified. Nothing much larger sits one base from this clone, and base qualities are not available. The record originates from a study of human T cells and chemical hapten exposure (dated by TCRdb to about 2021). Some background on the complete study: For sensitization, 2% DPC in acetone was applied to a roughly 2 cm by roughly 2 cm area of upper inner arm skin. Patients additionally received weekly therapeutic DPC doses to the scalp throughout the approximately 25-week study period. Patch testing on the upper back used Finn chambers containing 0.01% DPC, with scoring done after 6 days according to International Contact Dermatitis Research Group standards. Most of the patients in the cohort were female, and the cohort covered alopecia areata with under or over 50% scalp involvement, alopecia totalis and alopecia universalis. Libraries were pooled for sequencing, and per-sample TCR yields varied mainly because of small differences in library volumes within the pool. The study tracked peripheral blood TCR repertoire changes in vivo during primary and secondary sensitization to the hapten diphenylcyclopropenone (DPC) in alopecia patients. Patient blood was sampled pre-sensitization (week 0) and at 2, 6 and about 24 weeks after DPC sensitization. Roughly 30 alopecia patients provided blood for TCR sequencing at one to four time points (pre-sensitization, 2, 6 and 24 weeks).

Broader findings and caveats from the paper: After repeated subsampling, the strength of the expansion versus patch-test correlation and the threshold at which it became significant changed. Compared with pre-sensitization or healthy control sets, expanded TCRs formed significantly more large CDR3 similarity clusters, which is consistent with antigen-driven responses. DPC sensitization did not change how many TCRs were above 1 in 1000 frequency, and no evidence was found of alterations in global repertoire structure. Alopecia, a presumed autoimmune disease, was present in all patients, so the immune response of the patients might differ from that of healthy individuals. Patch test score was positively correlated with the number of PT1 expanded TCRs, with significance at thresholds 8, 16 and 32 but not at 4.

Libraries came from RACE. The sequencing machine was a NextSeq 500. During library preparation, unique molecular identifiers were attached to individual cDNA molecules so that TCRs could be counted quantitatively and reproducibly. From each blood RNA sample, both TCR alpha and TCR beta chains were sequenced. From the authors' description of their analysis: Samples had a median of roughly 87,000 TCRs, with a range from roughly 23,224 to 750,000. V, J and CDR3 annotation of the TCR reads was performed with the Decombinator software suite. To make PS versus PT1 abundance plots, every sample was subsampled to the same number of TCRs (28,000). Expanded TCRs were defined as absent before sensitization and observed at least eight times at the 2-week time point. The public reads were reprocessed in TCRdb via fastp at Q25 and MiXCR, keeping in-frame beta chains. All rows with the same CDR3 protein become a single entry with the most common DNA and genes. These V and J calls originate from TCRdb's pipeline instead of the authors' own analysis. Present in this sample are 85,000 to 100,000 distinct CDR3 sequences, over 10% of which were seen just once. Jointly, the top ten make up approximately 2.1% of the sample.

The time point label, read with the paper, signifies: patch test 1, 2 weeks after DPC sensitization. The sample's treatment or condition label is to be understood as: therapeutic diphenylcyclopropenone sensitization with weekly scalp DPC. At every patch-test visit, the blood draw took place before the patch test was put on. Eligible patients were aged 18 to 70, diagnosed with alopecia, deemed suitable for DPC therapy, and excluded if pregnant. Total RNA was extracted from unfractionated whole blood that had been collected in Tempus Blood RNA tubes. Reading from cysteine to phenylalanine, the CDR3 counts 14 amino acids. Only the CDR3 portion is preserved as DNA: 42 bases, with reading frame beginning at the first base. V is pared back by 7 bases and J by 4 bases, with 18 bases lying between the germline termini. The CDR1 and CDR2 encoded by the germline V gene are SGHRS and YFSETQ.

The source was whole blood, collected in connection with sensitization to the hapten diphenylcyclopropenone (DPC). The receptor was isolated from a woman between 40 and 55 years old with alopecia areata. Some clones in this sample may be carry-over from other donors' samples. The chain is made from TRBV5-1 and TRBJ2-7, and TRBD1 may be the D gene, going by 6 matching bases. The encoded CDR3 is CASAPGPTGYEQYF. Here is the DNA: TGCGCCAGCGCTCCGGGACCCACAGGGTACGAGCAGTACTTC.